The 17 T cell receptor beta chains below come from one sample, sequenced in a study of cytomegalovirus exposure and HLA in healthy donors. Data came from immunoSEQ multiplex PCR; TCRdb stores just in-frame clones and leaves some out. The table records roughly 200,000 clones, approximately 89% of them present only once. Material: PBMCs. The receptors come from a man aged 25 to 40 in good health and CMV-seropositive.

This clone was picked up one time. V is TRBV27 and J is TRBJ2-1; a weak D match, TRBD1 (6 bases). This CDR3 has 16 amino acids. Germline assignment: CDR1 MNHEY and CDR2 SMNVEV (reference sequence). Trimming removed 5 bases at V and 7 bases at J, with 21 bases between. CDR3 nucleotide sequence: TGTGCCAGCAGTACAGCCCTCCGGGACAAACGGAATGAGCAGTTCTTC. It is translated as CASSTALRDKRNEQFF.

V usage is TRBV2 and J usage is TRBJ2-7; 7 bases are a match to TRBD1. Germline CDR1 reads SNHLY; CDR2 reads FYNNEI. The CDR3 extends over 14 amino acids. The J segment lost 6 bases and the V segment lost 5 bases, leaving 10 bases of the junction unmatched. CDR3 nucleotide sequence: TGTGCCAGCAGTCGACAGGGAACTAAGGGCGAGCAGTACTTC. The encoded protein is CASSRQGTKGEQYF.

The chain employs TRBV15 and TRBJ1-1, with a possible D match to TRBD1 (5 bases). The CDR3 loop spans 14 amino acids. The V gene's germline CDR1 is LNHNV and CDR2 YYDKDF (reference sequence). The V and J ends lost 7 bases and 4 bases respectively, with 16 bases between them. The CDR3 protein is CATKIGAASTEAFF. CDR3 in DNA: TGTGCCACCAAGATAGGGGCGGCGTCCACTGAAGCTTTCTTT.

This clone was detected only once. The rearrangement uses TRBV5-6 and TRBJ1-5; TRBD1 matches 10 bases. The CDR3 extends over 13 amino acids. With V trimmed by 3 bases and J by 7 bases, 1 base remained unmatched. Germline assignment: CDR1 SGHDT and CDR2 YYEEEE. In DNA, the CDR3 is TGTGCCAGCAGCTGGGGACAGGGGCAGCCCCAGCATTTT. Amino acids: CASSWGQGQPQHF.

This chain uses TRBV5-4 with TRBJ2-2; tentatively, D is TRBD1 (5 bases). The germline V and J ends were trimmed by 0 bases and 0 bases, with 9 bases remaining between them. Looked up from germline, CDR1 is SGHNT and CDR2 is YYREEE (reference sequence). This CDR3 spans 16 amino acids. Written as DNA, the CDR3 is TGTGCCAGCAGCTTGGCCCCACAGGCGAACACCGGGGAGCTGTTTTTT. The encoded protein is CASSLAPQANTGELFF.

The chain uses TRBV7-9 and TRBJ2-3, with 10 positions matching TRBD2. V lost 5 bases, J lost 3 bases, and 2 bases stayed unmatched. CDR1 is SEHNR, CDR2 FQNEAQ, per germline (reference sequence). The CDR3 totals 14 residues. The CDR3 loop is CASSPGLATDTQYF. In nucleotides, the CDR3 is TGTGCCAGCAGCCCGGGACTAGCGACAGATACGCAGTATTTT.

This chain uses TRBV6-5 with TRBJ2-7; 7 nucleotides align to TRBD2. CDR1 MNHEY and CDR2 SVGAGI come from the germline V gene. CDR3 size: 13 residues. The CDR3 DNA follows: TGTGTCTCGTCTGGGGGGGGGATCGGCGAGCAGTACTTC. Its protein product is CVSSGGGIGEQYF.

The chain carries TRBV7-2 and TRBJ2-7, with D tentatively TRBD2 (7 bases). This CDR3 region has 15 residues. Trimming pared 0 bases from V and 1 base from J, leaving 10 bases between. From germline, CDR1 is SGHTA and CDR2 FQGNSA. The CDR3 sequence is CASSLAGGLSYEQYF. The CDR3 DNA reads TGTGCCAGCAGCTTAGCCGGGGGGCTTTCCTACGAGCAGTACTTC. Based on the CDR3 plus reference TRBV7-2 and TRBJ2-7, the full variable domain is GAGVSQSPSNKVTEKGKDVELRCDPISGHTALYWYRQSLGQGLEFLIYFQGNSAPDKSGLPSDRFSAERTGGSVSTLTIQRTQQEDSAVYLCASSLAGGLSYEQYFGPGTRLTVT.

J is TRBJ2-1 and V is TRBV19, with D possibly matching TRBD2 (6 bases). The CDR3 loop spans 16 amino acids. V lost 6 bases and J 6 bases, leaving 21 bases between the germline ends. CDR1 and CDR2 (germline): LNHDA, SQIVND (reference sequence). CDR3 bases: TGTGCCAGTAGGTCCTTGGGCGGGGTTCCTGGCAATGAGCAGTTCTTC. It yields the protein CASRSLGGVPGNEQFF.

This rearrangement joins TRBV5-1 to TRBJ2-2; possible D gene TRBD1, 5 bases. CDR3 size: 14 residues. CDR1 is SGHRS, CDR2 YFSETQ, per germline. Trimming left V 2 bases short and J 6 bases short, with 11 bases between. CDR3 coding DNA: TGCGCCAGCAGCTTTACAGGTCAGGCCGGGGAGCTGTTTTTT. Translated, it gives CASSFTGQAGELFF.

The V and J genes are TRBV5-4 and TRBJ1-2; 7 bases align to TRBD1. The V segment lost 2 bases and the J segment 4 bases; nucleotides outside the gene matches: 11. CDR1 SGHNT and CDR2 YYREEE come from the germline V gene (reference sequence). There are 16 residues in the CDR3. CDR3 coding DNA: TGTGCCAGCAGCTTCGTAGGAACAGGGGACCGCTATGGCTACACCTTC. Translation gives CASSFVGTGDRYGYTF.

The chain carries TRBV5-1 and TRBJ2-1; D could derive from TRBD1 or TRBD2 (5 bases each). The CDR3 has 14 amino acids. Trimming took 2 bases from V and 7 from J, leaving 13 bases between them. Germline V gene lookup returns CDR1 SGHRS and CDR2 YFSETQ. The CDR3 DNA sequence: TGCGCCAGCAGCTTCAGGGACGGTAAAAATGAGCAGTTCTTC. Its translation: CASSFRDGKNEQFF.

Only one count was recorded for this clone. This chain links TRBV18 with TRBJ2-1, with D hard to call. Looked up from germline, CDR1 is KGHSH and CDR2 is LQKENI. Between the trimmed V and J ends, which lost 5 bases and 7 bases, there was a span of 9 bases. The CDR3 sequence is 12 residues long. CDR3 loop: CASSILENEQFF. In DNA form, the CDR3 reads TGTGCCAGCTCAATTCTAGAAAATGAGCAGTTCTTC.

The chain carries TRBV30 and TRBJ1-1, with D possibly TRBD1 on 5 matching bases. V lost 5 bases and J 5 bases, leaving 12 bases between the germline ends. Germline V CDR1 and CDR2: GTSNPN, SVGIG (reference sequence). The CDR3 is made up of 12 amino acids. CDR3 loop: CAWEDRGTEAFF. CDR3 DNA: TGTGCCTGGGAGGATCGGGGGACTGAAGCTTTCTTT.

This clone was seen a single time. The chain employs TRBV14 and TRBJ2-2; 12 nucleotides match TRBD2. V trimming: 4 bases; J trimming: 6 bases; junction bases outside the gene matches: 6. This CDR3 contains 16 residues. CDR1 SGHDN and CDR2 FVKESK come from the germline V gene. CDR3 DNA: TGTGCCAGCAGCCGGCCTAGCGGGAGGGCGGCCGGGGAGCTGTTTTTT. As protein: CASSRPSGRAAGELFF. Filled out from reference TRBV14 and TRBJ2-2, the complete variable domain reads EAGVTQFPSHSVIEKGQTVTLRCDPISGHDNLYWYRRVMGKEIKFLLHFVKESKQDESGMPNNRFLAERTGGTYSTLKVQPAELEDSGVYFCASSRPSGRAAGELFFGEGSRLTVL.

The chain uses TRBV7-9 and TRBJ2-7; 10 nucleotides agree with TRBD1. Germline trimming cut 3 bases from V and 5 bases from J; bases unmatched to any gene: 4. Germline loops: CDR1 SEHNR, CDR2 FQNEAQ (reference sequence). The CDR3 has 14 amino acids. The chain's CDR3 is CASSLGQGLDEQYF. CDR3 nucleotide sequence: TGTGCCAGCAGCTTGGGACAGGGGTTGGACGAGCAGTACTTC.

The count of this clone is one. CDR3 DNA: TGTGCCAGCAGTGCCGGAACATTTGGCGATGAAGCTTTCTTT. The encoded protein is CASSAGTFGDEAFF. V usage is TRBV6-1 and J usage is TRBJ1-1; D gene uncertain. CDR1 is MNHNS, CDR2 SASEGT, per germline. The CDR3 covers 14 residues. V lost 4 bases and J 7 bases, leaving 16 bases between the germline ends.